The 6 T cell receptor beta chains listed next were all sequenced from one sample in a study of CD8 T cells in ankylosing spondylitis (dated by TCRdb to about 2017). General study outcomes and caveats: A TCR beta motif made up of several highly homologous amino acid variants appeared to be characteristic of blood from ankylosing spondylitis patients.

The library was prepared using 5' RACE. Instrument on record: Illumina HiSeq 2500. The public sequencing data were trimmed at Q25 with fastp and processed into clonotypes with MiXCR by TCRdb, which kept only in-frame beta chains. Entries are consolidated by CDR3 protein sequence, retaining the most common genes and DNA. Present in this sample are around 390,000 distinct CDR3 sequences, more than 20% of which were seen just once. The top ten hold less than 20% of the sample. Antigen specificity for these receptors is unknown. Source material: blood, either unsorted or a sorted T cell fraction (not recorded which). The receptors come from a male donor with ankylosing spondylitis.

This clonotype was picked up a small number of times. The V gene is TRBV20-1, the J gene TRBJ1-6; D is perhaps TRBD1 (6 bases). CDR1 is DFQATT, CDR2 SNEGSKA, per germline (reference sequence). The V and J ends lost 4 bases and 6 bases respectively, with 16 bases between them. The CDR3 contains 15 residues. The CDR3 loop reads CSATPGAPINSPLHF. Here the CDR3 DNA reads TGCAGTGCTACCCCAGGGGCTCCCATTAATTCACCCCTCCACTTT.

This clonotype has a handful of counts. The chain employs TRBV6-1 and TRBJ2-2, with D perhaps matching TRBD2 (7 bases). The CDR3 covers 15 residues. Per the germline V gene, CDR1 is MNHNS and CDR2 is SASEGT. Trimming shortened V by 8 bases and J by 2 bases, and 15 bases separated the two germline ends. CDR3 residues: CASRGAGANTGELFF. The CDR3 DNA reads as TGTGCCAGCCGGGGGGCAGGTGCTAACACCGGGGAGCTGTTTTTT.

There are a few counts of this clonotype. The genes are TRBV7-9 and TRBJ2-7, with D perhaps matching TRBD1 or TRBD2 (5 bases each). There are 13 residues in the CDR3. The germline V and J ends were trimmed by 4 bases and 6 bases, with 13 bases remaining between them. Germline V lookup: CDR1 SEHNR, CDR2 FQNEAQ (reference sequence). For the CDR3, the DNA is TGTGCCAGCAGCTCTACCGGGGCGCTCGAGCAGTACTTC. Amino acids: CASSSTGALEQYF.

The rearrangement uses TRBV4-1 and TRBJ2-1, with 8 bases that match TRBD1. V was clipped by 3 bases and J by 4 bases; unmatched bases: 2. This CDR3 region has 14 residues. Germline V gene sequence: CDR1 MGHRA, CDR2 YSYEKL. The CDR3, as DNA: TGCGCCAGCAGCCAGGGGGACAGGTACAATGAGCAGTTCTTC. This encodes CASSQGDRYNEQFF.

The chain links TRBV5-1 to TRBJ2-2, with D unclear. Trimming pared 0 bases from V and 3 bases from J, leaving 6 bases between. The germline V gene has CDR1 SGHRS and CDR2 YFSETQ. The CDR3 contains 14 residues. The CDR3 reads CASSLDRHTGELFF. The CDR3 nucleotides read TGCGCCAGCAGCTTGGACCGCCACACCGGGGAGCTGTTTTTT.

In this sample, this clonotype turned up a few times. The rearrangement links TRBV15 to TRBJ2-5; no clear D. CDR3 length equals 14 residues. Germline V gives CDR1 LNHNV, CDR2 YYDKDF (reference sequence). The V end lost 0 bases, the J end lost 7 bases, and 12 bases lay between the germline ends. This CDR3 is CATSRDPFSGTQYF. CDR3 nucleotide sequence: TGTGCCACCAGCAGAGATCCCTTTTCAGGGACCCAGTACTTC.